These 7 T cell receptor beta chains were sequenced from one sample in a study of blood T cell repertoires in COVID-19. Produced via immunoSEQ multiplex PCR; TCRdb's table is partial and in-frame only. The table lists 130,000 or so clones, around 83% of them singletons. Sequenced: PBMCs or T cells enriched from blood (not recorded which). These receptors were obtained from a man aged 25 to 40 who had recovered from COVID-19.

This chain connects TRBV7-9 to TRBJ2-2; possibly TRBD1 for D (5 bases). The CDR3 has 14 residues. Germline V lookup: CDR1 SEHNR, CDR2 FQNEAQ (reference sequence). Trimming shortened V by 1 base and J by 7 bases, and 10 bases separated the two germline ends. CDR3 protein: CASSLVGAGGELFF. CDR3 coding DNA: TGTGCCAGCAGCTTAGTAGGGGCTGGCGGGGAGCTGTTTTTT.

The chain combines TRBV6-5 with TRBJ2-2; 10 nucleotides align to TRBD1. In germline, CDR1 is MNHEY, CDR2 SVGAGI. This CDR3 has 15 residues. V lost 2 bases, J lost 5 bases, and 2 bases stayed unmatched. Here the CDR3 DNA reads TGTGCCAGCAGTTACCGGGACAGGGGAACCGGGGAGCTGTTTTTT. Its protein is CASSYRDRGTGELFF.

The J gene is TRBJ2-1, the V gene TRBV6-1; D gene ambiguous. CDR1 is MNHNS and CDR2 is SASEGT in the germline V gene. The CDR3 contains 14 residues. With 3 bases removed from V and 6 bases from J, the gap between germline ends came to 12 bases. Here the CDR3 DNA reads TGTGCCAGCAGTGACCGAGAGAGACTCAATGAGCAGTTCTTC. This gives the protein CASSDRERLNEQFF.

The chain couples TRBV19 to TRBJ2-5, with a possible D match to TRBD1 (5 bases). The V and J ends lost 5 bases and 2 bases respectively, with 9 bases between them. CDR3 length equals 13 residues. Germline-derived CDR1 and CDR2 are LNHDA and SQIVND (reference sequence). For the CDR3, the DNA is TGTGCCAGTAGTCCACAGGTACAAGAGACCCAGTACTTC. It codes for CASSPQVQETQYF.

The V and J genes are TRBV10-3 and TRBJ2-1; 10 nucleotides line up with TRBD2. J gave up 7 bases and V 10 bases, and 10 bases lay outside the gene matches. Per the germline V gene, CDR1 is ENHRY and CDR2 is SYGVKD. The CDR3 is made up of 14 amino acids. CDR3 sequence: CASSPEREGNEQFF. The CDR3 DNA is TGTGCCAGCTCGCCGGAGCGGGAGGGTAATGAGCAGTTCTTC.

The chain employs TRBV5-6 and TRBJ2-1, with TRBD1 identical over 10 bases. This CDR3 contains 16 residues. V dropped 4 bases and J dropped 0; count of bases not matched to a gene: 4. In germline, CDR1 is SGHDT, CDR2 YYEEEE. The CDR3 loop is CASSHRTGGSYNEQFF. The CDR3 nucleotides are TGTGCCAGCAGCCACCGGACAGGGGGCTCCTACAATGAGCAGTTCTTC.

For the CDR3, the DNA is TGTGCCAGCAGTTACACAGGCTCTGGAAACACCATATATTTT. As protein: CASSYTGSGNTIYF. The chain recombines TRBV6-5 with TRBJ1-3; the D gene is possibly TRBD1 (5 bases). In germline, CDR1 is MNHEY, CDR2 SVGAGI. V lost 2 bases to trimming and J lost 0 bases, with 5 bases between them. This CDR3 is built from 14 residues.